Shown below are 21 T cell receptor beta chains from a single sample sequenced in a study of T-cell reconstitution after alpha-beta-depleted transplantation in children. This sample's TCRbeta library carried unique molecular identifier barcodes. TCRdb called the PCR reads again in MiXCR, with one record for every CDR3 protein. The data show about 460,000 distinct CDR3 sequences, 10% seen once. The specimen comprised PBMCs, sampled before TCRalphabeta/CD19-depleted stem cell transplant. These receptors all stem from a child aged 2 to 15 with inherited bone marrow failure, due to receive a stem cell transplant.

J is TRBJ1-5 and V is TRBV20-1; 7 bases agree with TRBD1. After removal of 5 bases from V and 2 bases from J, the junction contained 6 bases not matched to a gene. The length of the CDR3 is 14 residues. Per germline, CDR1 DFQATT and CDR2 SNEGSKA (reference sequence). The CDR3 region is CSACRGVGNQPQHF. CDR3 DNA: TGCAGTGCTTGCAGGGGGGTAGGCAATCAGCCCCAGCATTTT.

A few counts support this clonotype. The J gene is TRBJ1-1, the V gene TRBV19; D gene ambiguous. Trimming took 5 bases from V and 1 from J, leaving 14 bases between them. The CDR3 runs 15 residues. From germline, CDR1 is LNHDA and CDR2 SQIVND (reference sequence). The CDR3: CASSFFGRSNTEAFF. The CDR3 DNA is TGTGCCAGTAGTTTTTTTGGCCGGTCGAACACTGAAGCTTTCTTT.

This clonotype was counted only a few times. The gene calls are TRBV7-9 and TRBJ2-5; 9 bases map to TRBD1. The CDR3 runs 14 residues. Germline CDR1 and CDR2: SEHNR and FQNEAQ (reference sequence). Trimming took 5 bases from V and 9 from J; bases not matched to a gene: 10. The CDR3 here is CASSVDRGEGAQYF. In nucleotides, the CDR3 is TGTGCCAGCAGCGTGGACAGGGGTGAGGGGGCCCAGTACTTC.

This clonotype was observed a few times. The chain employs TRBV7-2 and TRBJ2-7, with D possibly TRBD1 on 6 matching bases. The CDR3 spans 15 residues. Germline loops: CDR1 SGHTA, CDR2 FQGNSA. Trimming cost V 6 bases and J 2 bases, with 17 bases left between them. CDR3 protein: CASSILRDTTYEQYF. Written as DNA, the CDR3 is TGTGCCAGCAGTATCCTACGGGACACCACCTACGAGCAGTACTTC. The variable domain in full, with the rest retrieved from reference TRBV7-2 and TRBJ2-7, is GAGVSQSPSNKVTEKGKDVELRCDPISGHTALYWYRQSLGQGLEFLIYFQGNSAPDKSGLPSDRFSAERTGGSVSTLTIQRTQQEDSAVYLCASSILRDTTYEQYFGPGTRLTVT.

This clonotype has a count of ten or more. The chain links TRBV12-3 or TRBV12-4 to TRBJ1-1, with D perhaps matching TRBD1 (6 bases). The length of the CDR3 is 12 residues. V was pared by 0 bases and J by 11 bases, with 10 bases between. CDR3 in amino acids: CASSLATGLAFF. The CDR3 region has the DNA TGTGCCAGCAGTTTAGCGACAGGTCTCGCTTTCTTT.

This clonotype was observed a handful of times. The CDR3: CSAEAGVGDEQFF. CDR3 bases: TGCAGTGCTGAGGCGGGAGTGGGGGATGAGCAGTTCTTC. The chain couples TRBV20-1 to TRBJ2-1; 7 nucleotides match TRBD2. The CDR3 totals 13 residues. CDR1 and CDR2 (germline): DFQATT, SNEGSKA (reference sequence). The junction had 9 bases not matched to a gene; V was cut back by 5 bases and J by 8 bases.

This clonotype showed up many times. The rearrangement joins TRBV29-1 to TRBJ1-5; TRBD1 might be the D (5 bases). The CDR3 totals 13 residues. Per germline, CDR1 SQVTM and CDR2 ANQGSEA. Deletions cut 5 bases from V and 4 bases from J, with 12 bases between. The DNA for the CDR3 is TGCAGCGTTAGGGGAGGTTCGAATCAGCCCCAGCATTTT. Protein product: CSVRGGSNQPQHF.

This clonotype occurred many times. This rearrangement joins TRBV5-1 to TRBJ2-5; TRBD2 matches at 11 bases. Germline CDR1 SGHRS, CDR2 YFSETQ. With V trimmed by 1 base and J by 2 bases, 7 bases remained unmatched. This CDR3 is built from 17 residues. The CDR3 reads CASSLLLAGGPQETQYF. The CDR3 nucleotides are TGCGCCAGCAGCTTGTTGTTAGCGGGAGGGCCGCAAGAGACCCAGTACTTC.

The V and J genes are TRBV7-9 and TRBJ2-7, with a weak D call TRBD2 (6 bases). The CDR3 totals 15 residues. V lost 5 bases, J lost 3 bases, and 17 bases lay in between. In germline, CDR1 is SEHNR, CDR2 FQNEAQ (reference sequence). CDR3 DNA: TGTGCCAGCAGCCGCTCCCCCCTAGCGAACTACGAGCAGTACTTC. This translates into CASSRSPLANYEQYF.

This chain links TRBV10-3 with TRBJ2-7; D remains ambiguous. The V gene lost 0 bases and the J gene lost 0 bases, with 6 bases spanning the gap. The V gene's germline CDR1 is ENHRY and CDR2 SYGVKD. The CDR3 covers 14 residues. This CDR3 reads CAISESPGSYEQYF. As DNA, the CDR3 is TGTGCCATCAGTGAGTCCCCAGGCTCCTACGAGCAGTACTTC.

This clonotype was seen ten or more times. This sequence joins TRBV21-1 and TRBJ2-1; the listed D gene, TRBD2, was not tested against the DNA. TRBV21-1 is designated a pseudogene. This CDR3 spans 16 amino acids. In nucleotides, the CDR3 is TGTGCCAGCAGCCCCCCCCAGCGGGAGATTGGGGATGAGCAGTTCTTC. As protein: CASSPPQREIGDEQFF.

This clonotype occurred a few times. The chain couples TRBV25-1 to TRBJ2-7; D is unresolved. The CDR3 consists of 11 residues. CDR1 is MGHDK and CDR2 is SYGVNS in the germline V gene. V was pared by 3 bases and J by 5 bases, with 5 bases between. CDR3 in amino acids: CASSEVHEQYF. The DNA of the CDR3 is TGTGCCAGCAGTGAGGTCCACGAGCAGTACTTC.

A remark on this clonotype: A read error likely explains this, since a far larger clone differs by one base. The chain carries TRBV13 and TRBJ2-1; TRBD2 matches at 7 bases. CDR1 is PRHDT, CDR2 FYEKMQ, per germline (reference sequence). Trimming cost V 3 bases and J 5 bases; bases outside gene matches: 7. CDR3 length: 15 amino acids. The CDR3 reads CASSFGLAVNNEQFF. CDR3 bases: TGTGCCAGCAGCTTTGGGCTAGCGGTAAACAATGAGCAGTTCTTC.

This clonotype was seen at least ten times. The chain employs TRBV7-2 and TRBJ1-4, with D unresolved. In germline, CDR1 is SGHTA, CDR2 FQGNSA. Trimming removed 3 bases from V and 6 bases from J, with 14 bases in between. CDR3 length equals 15 residues. The CDR3 loop reads CASSFRTSLDEKLFF. The CDR3 DNA reads as TGTGCCAGCAGCTTTCGAACTAGTTTGGATGAAAAACTGTTTTTT.

The chain links TRBV29-1 to TRBJ1-1; D is ambiguous. The V gene's germline CDR1 is SQVTM and CDR2 ANQGSEA. The CDR3 is 15 amino acids. Trimming stripped 6 bases from V and 1 base from J, with 18 bases between. The CDR3 is CSVRGLTDGNTEAFF. The CDR3 DNA is TGCAGCGTCCGAGGACTGACGGACGGGAACACTGAAGCTTTCTTT.

This rearrangement joins TRBV24-1 to TRBJ2-5; no reliable D call. The germline V gene encodes CDR1 KGHDR and CDR2 SFDVKD. This CDR3 has 11 amino acids. V was cut by 7 bases and J by 5 bases, with 7 bases left in between. The CDR3 sequence is CATRGGETQYF. In DNA, the CDR3 is TGTGCCACCAGGGGCGGCGAGACCCAGTACTTC.

The rearrangement joins TRBV6-4 to TRBJ2-7; TRBD2 matches 14 bases. CDR1 and CDR2 (germline): MRHNA, SNTAGT. The CDR3 totals 18 residues. J was trimmed by 4 bases and V by 8 bases; bases with no gene match: 16. The CDR3 reads CASCPDRGLAGGGYEQYF. The CDR3 bases are TGTGCCAGCTGCCCTGATAGAGGACTAGCGGGAGGAGGGTACGAGCAGTACTTC.

This clonotype has a count of ten or more. The rearrangement links TRBV29-1 to TRBJ2-7; D remains unclear. Germline CDR1 SQVTM, CDR2 ANQGSEA. CDR3 length: 11 amino acids. Trimming pared 5 bases from V and 7 bases from J, leaving 12 bases between. This chain's CDR3 is CSVSHRGEQYF. The CDR3 nucleotides are TGCAGCGTTTCACACCGTGGTGAGCAGTACTTC.

Comment on this clonotype: Since a much larger clone is just one base distant, this may be a read error. V gene TRBV6-5 combines with J gene TRBJ2-7; 8 bases match TRBD2. Germline CDR1 reads MNHEY; CDR2 reads SVGAGI. With 4 bases clipped from V and 10 bases from J, the junction kept 15 bases outside the gene matches. The CDR3 has 15 amino acids. The CDR3 spells CASSSPGLGVGDQYF. The CDR3 DNA reads TGTGCCAGCAGTTCGCCGGGACTAGGCGTAGGAGACCAGTACTTC.

The sample holds many counts of this clonotype. The chain recombines TRBV5-1 with TRBJ2-7; 7 bases line up with TRBD1. After removal of 1 base from V and 4 bases from J, the junction contained 8 bases not matched to a gene. The CDR3 spans 15 residues. Germline V lookup: CDR1 SGHRS, CDR2 YFSETQ. CDR3 coding DNA: TGCGCCAGCAGCTTGCGACAGGGTGGGGGATACGAGCAGTACTTC. Protein sequence: CASSLRQGGGYEQYF.

This clonotype was detected only once. The chain couples TRBV7-2 to TRBJ2-1; 8 bases are a match to TRBD2. The CDR3 totals 15 residues. V dropped 1 base and J dropped 5; count of bases not matched to a gene: 4. Per germline, CDR1 SGHTA and CDR2 FQGNSA. The CDR3 region is CASSLESSGNNEQFF. As DNA, the CDR3 is TGTGCCAGCAGCTTAGAGAGTAGCGGGAACAATGAGCAGTTCTTC.